This is a list of T cell receptor beta chains from one sample in a study of T cells expressing NK-cell markers. From the 5' RACE reads, TCRdb lists one entry per CDR3 protein and no DNA. The ten most abundant clones cover almost 1.5% of a sample with about half a million distinct CDR3 sequences. Sequencing input: blood T cells: a sorted CD56 or NKG2C T cell subset, CD4+ or CD8+ T cells, or bulk PBMC T cells (not recorded which). The receptors originated from a woman aged 50 to 65 in good health. The CDR3 runs from the conserved cysteine through the conserved F or W. Fields, in order: J gene, CDR3 length, V gene, CDR3 protein.

j_gene: TRBJ1-4; len: 15; v_gene: TRBV5-1; CDR3aa: CASSLEGSSNEKLFF
j_gene: TRBJ2-3; len: 14; v_gene: TRBV4-1; CDR3aa: CASSQSPSGDTQYF
j_gene: TRBJ2-3; len: 16; v_gene: TRBV27; CDR3aa: CASSPGTSKSTDTQYF
j_gene: TRBJ1-2; len: 14; v_gene: TRBV11-3; CDR3aa: CASGLTEGISGYTF
j_gene: TRBJ2-5; len: 15; v_gene: TRBV25-1; CDR3aa: CASSRLAGAQETQYF
j_gene: TRBJ2-1; len: 15; v_gene: TRBV19; CDR3aa: CASSIEGGLYNEQFF
j_gene: TRBJ2-2; len: 14; v_gene: TRBV2; CDR3aa: CASSDRLNTGELFF
j_gene: TRBJ2-1; len: 19; v_gene: TRBV5-1; CDR3aa: CASSLLGLAGGVVYNEQFF
j_gene: TRBJ2-5; len: 14; v_gene: TRBV29-1; CDR3aa: CSVVYGTITETQYF
j_gene: TRBJ2-3; len: 14; v_gene: TRBV27; CDR3aa: CASSLGWGGRTQYF
j_gene: TRBJ2-1; len: 13; v_gene: TRBV5-1; CDR3aa: CASSLAGYGEQFF
j_gene: TRBJ2-3; len: 15; v_gene: TRBV6-2/TRBV6-3; CDR3aa: CASSYGQGARDTQYF
j_gene: TRBJ2-7; len: 16; v_gene: TRBV5-1; CDR3aa: CASSLYLGGGSYEQYF
j_gene: TRBJ1-5; len: 13; v_gene: TRBV6-1; CDR3aa: CASTRAVNQPQHF
j_gene: TRBJ1-1; len: 13; v_gene: TRBV24-1; CDR3aa: CASHGPPKGKAFF
j_gene: TRBJ2-5; len: 14; v_gene: TRBV7-6; CDR3aa: CASSLVGLTETQYF
j_gene: TRBJ2-3; len: 15; v_gene: TRBV5-1; CDR3aa: CASSSGGSRTDTQYF
j_gene: TRBJ2-1; len: 11; v_gene: TRBV29-1; CDR3aa: CSVRVGVEQFF
j_gene: TRBJ2-1; len: 17; v_gene: TRBV20-1; CDR3aa: CSAGTSGRSRSYNEQFF
j_gene: TRBJ2-4; len: 16; v_gene: TRBV12-3/TRBV12-4; CDR3aa: CASSPLGVGSKNIQYF
j_gene: TRBJ1-1; len: 14; v_gene: TRBV10-3; CDR3aa: CAIRAGLYNTEAFF
j_gene: TRBJ2-5; len: 15; v_gene: TRBV7-9; CDR3aa: CASSEAGTIKQTQYF
j_gene: TRBJ2-1; len: 17; v_gene: TRBV6-5; CDR3aa: CASSYSRGLAGNNEQFF
j_gene: TRBJ1-3; len: 16; v_gene: TRBV4-2; CDR3aa: CASSPGQGGAGNTIYF
j_gene: TRBJ2-1; len: 16; v_gene: TRBV12-3/TRBV12-4; CDR3aa: CASSPSRLGLTPEQFF
j_gene: TRBJ1-5; len: 15; v_gene: TRBV10-3; CDR3aa: CAISESGTEVQPQHF
j_gene: TRBJ2-7; len: 12; v_gene: TRBV25-1; CDR3aa: CASSRLPSEQYF
j_gene: TRBJ2-4; len: 17; v_gene: TRBV4-2; CDR3aa: CASSQDQGLASTDIQYF
j_gene: TRBJ2-5; len: 17; v_gene: TRBV15; CDR3aa: CATSREGTSGTGETQYF
j_gene: TRBJ2-3; len: 15; v_gene: TRBV3-1; CDR3aa: CASSQESKRTDTQYF
j_gene: TRBJ2-5; len: 13; v_gene: TRBV11-3; CDR3aa: CASSPSVQETQYF
j_gene: TRBJ2-1; len: 16; v_gene: TRBV29-1; CDR3aa: CSIQFLARQFYNEQFF
j_gene: TRBJ1-6; len: 12; v_gene: TRBV6-6; CDR3aa: CASELDNSPLHF
j_gene: TRBJ2-4; len: 14; v_gene: TRBV7-9; CDR3aa: CASSQRETGNIQYF
j_gene: TRBJ1-2; len: 16; v_gene: TRBV5-1; CDR3aa: CASGPLGVGANYGYTF
j_gene: TRBJ2-1; len: 13; v_gene: TRBV10-1; CDR3aa: CASRKEFLGEQFF
j_gene: TRBJ2-2; len: 15; v_gene: TRBV12-3/TRBV12-4; CDR3aa: CASRPGQENTGELFF
j_gene: TRBJ1-4; len: 12; v_gene: TRBV4-1; CDR3aa: CASSQSFEKLFF
j_gene: TRBJ1-1; len: 13; v_gene: TRBV9; CDR3aa: CASSARQNTEAFF
j_gene: TRBJ2-7; len: 15; v_gene: TRBV18; CDR3aa: CASSPPTGPYYEQYF
j_gene: TRBJ1-2; len: 14; v_gene: TRBV6-5; CDR3aa: CASSPGVTSGGYTF
j_gene: TRBJ2-3; len: 14; v_gene: TRBV5-4; CDR3aa: CASSLGTSGSTQYF
j_gene: TRBJ2-2; len: 16; v_gene: TRBV5-1; CDR3aa: CASSGGRRSNTGELFF
j_gene: TRBJ1-1; len: 15; v_gene: TRBV27; CDR3aa: CARGKNRAGITEAFF
j_gene: TRBJ2-3; len: 19; v_gene: TRBV5-1; CDR3aa: CASSLPPTSGSVNTDTQYF
j_gene: TRBJ1-4; len: 16; v_gene: TRBV5-5; CDR3aa: CASSPDPGQGVLSLFF
j_gene: TRBJ2-7; len: 12; v_gene: TRBV20-1; CDR3aa: CSGAKLSYEQYF
j_gene: TRBJ2-5; len: 18; v_gene: TRBV9; CDR3aa: CASSAGATALGLRETQYF
j_gene: TRBJ2-1; len: 16; v_gene: TRBV27; CDR3aa: CASSLGGGGSRDEQFF
j_gene: TRBJ2-4; len: 16; v_gene: TRBV6-9; CDR3aa: CASSGGLRLAKNIQYF
j_gene: TRBJ1-2; len: 16; v_gene: TRBV12-3/TRBV12-4; CDR3aa: CASSRGGRGLDYGYTF
j_gene: TRBJ2-1; len: 14; v_gene: TRBV30; CDR3aa: CAWSVLATWGEQFF
j_gene: TRBJ1-3; len: 15; v_gene: TRBV5-5; CDR3aa: CASSRGDYAGNTIYF
j_gene: TRBJ1-2; len: 17; v_gene: TRBV6-5; CDR3aa: CASSYSSGTGGLYGYTF
j_gene: TRBJ2-3; len: 14; v_gene: TRBV6-1; CDR3aa: CASSEEGRTDTQYF
j_gene: TRBJ2-1; len: 14; v_gene: TRBV7-2; CDR3aa: CASSLSGGAREQFF
j_gene: TRBJ1-2; len: 15; v_gene: TRBV27; CDR3aa: CASSPRGQNNYGYTF